The 24 T cell receptor beta chains below were found in one sample sequenced in a study of cytomegalovirus exposure and HLA in healthy donors. Amplification used 60 Vbeta primers and 13 Jbeta primers. Measured with immunoSEQ multiplex PCR; TCRdb has only the in-frame clones, and not every one. The sample lists roughly 180,000 clones; over 70% were seen once. Sequences were obtained from PBMCs. Receptors were obtained from a male donor in good health and CMV-seronegative.

The rearrangement uses TRBV7-3 and TRBJ1-6; the D gene is possibly TRBD1 (6 bases). Trimming shortened V by 5 bases and J by 6 bases, and 14 bases separated the two germline ends. CDR1 and CDR2 from the germline V gene are SGHTA and FQGTGA. The CDR3 sequence is 15 residues long. The CDR3 spells CASSPQGGRNSPLHF. CDR3 nucleotides: TGTGCCAGCAGCCCACAGGGTGGTCGTAATTCACCCCTCCACTTT.

Only one count was recorded for this clone. Other DNA sequences in the same sample also yield this CDR3. This sequence joins TRBV18 and TRBJ1-5; 7 nucleotides align to TRBD1. Germline V gene data show CDR1 as KGHSH and CDR2 as LQKENI. The V gene end was trimmed by 3 bases and the J gene end by 5 bases; junction bases not matched to a gene: 1. CDR3 length: 13 amino acids. CDR3 in DNA: TGTGCCAGCTCACCCGACAGGGATCAGCCCCAGCATTTT. Its translation is CASSPDRDQPQHF.

The J gene is TRBJ2-2, the V gene TRBV6-7; 7 bases line up with TRBD1. TRBV6-7 is an ORF, and what it does is uncertain. CDR3 size: 14 residues. Trimming at V came to 5 bases and at J to 4 bases, leaving 4 bases not matched to a gene. DNA of the CDR3: TGTGCCAGCAGTCAAAGGGACAGCACCGGGGAGCTGTTTTTT. Its translation is CASSQRDSTGELFF.

V usage is TRBV11-3 and J usage is TRBJ2-1; D not resolved. There are 14 residues in the CDR3. Trimming took 8 bases from V and 8 from J, leaving 19 bases between them. The germline gives CDR1 SGHNT, CDR2 YENEEA. CDR3 sequence (DNA): TGTGCCAGCTCCTCCGGGTTTGCTCGCGATGAGCAGTTCTTC. This translates into CASSSGFARDEQFF.

The rearrangement uses TRBV19 and TRBJ1-5; D unresolved. Germline V gives CDR1 LNHDA, CDR2 SQIVND (reference sequence). With 11 bases removed from V and 2 bases from J, the gap between germline ends came to 22 bases. The CDR3 is 16 amino acids. CDR3 sequence: CACSVGRSRGNQPQHF. CDR3 DNA sequence: TGTGCCTGTTCGGTGGGGAGGAGTAGGGGCAATCAGCCCCAGCATTTT.

This clone was picked up a small number of times. The CDR3 sequence is CATTPLRGISTEAFF. The CDR3 nucleotides are TGTGCCACCACGCCCTTGAGGGGGATTTCCACTGAAGCTTTCTTT. The chain has TRBV6-5 and TRBJ1-1; tentative D call: TRBD1 (6 bases). CDR3 length: 15 amino acids. Germline CDR1 reads MNHEY; CDR2 reads SVGAGI. V dropped 10 bases and J dropped 4 bases, with 22 bases sitting between them.

This clone was recorded once. The V gene is TRBV19, the J gene TRBJ1-2; maybe TRBD1 (6 bases). CDR1 and CDR2 from the germline V gene are LNHDA and SQIVND (reference sequence). The CDR3 is 16 amino acids. V shed 5 bases and J shed 6 bases, with 22 bases lying between them. The CDR3 nucleotides are TGTGCCAGTAGTCCCACGGGGACACCCTCCTGGGATGGCTACACCTTC. This encodes CASSPTGTPSWDGYTF.

This clone came up a few times. The rearrangement joins TRBV30 to TRBJ2-1; tentative D call: TRBD2 (5 bases). Trimming stripped 3 bases from V and 4 bases from J, with 10 bases between. The CDR3 length is 13 residues. CDR1 is GTSNPN and CDR2 is SVGIG in the germline V gene (reference sequence). The CDR3 DNA sequence: TGTGCCTGGAGAAGCGGTACTTACAATGAGCAGTTCTTC. It is translated as CAWRSGTYNEQFF.

This chain uses TRBV9 with TRBJ1-3; D not certain. V was trimmed by 3 bases and J by 1 base, leaving 5 bases between them. The CDR3 has 13 residues. The V gene's germline CDR1 is SGDLS and CDR2 YYNGEE. In DNA form, the CDR3 reads TGTGCCAGCAGCGCCAGATCTGGAAACACCATATATTTT. It specifies CASSARSGNTIYF.

The chain carries TRBV7-6 and TRBJ1-2, with D possibly matching TRBD1 (6 bases). Looked up from germline, CDR1 is SGHVS and CDR2 is FNYEAQ. The CDR3 loop spans 15 amino acids. The V gene lost 2 bases and the J gene lost 1 base, with 11 bases spanning the gap. In DNA, the CDR3 is TGTGCCAGCAGCTTAAGGGACACCGATAACTATGGCTACACCTTC. Protein product: CASSLRDTDNYGYTF.

The rearrangement uses TRBV27 and TRBJ1-2; TRBD1 is a possible D gene (6 bases). V dropped 6 bases and J dropped 0 bases, with 11 bases sitting between them. The CDR3 is made up of 14 amino acids. Per the germline V gene, CDR1 is MNHEY and CDR2 is SMNVEV (reference sequence). The CDR3 nucleotides read TGTGCCAGCAGCCCACAGGGTCCTAACTATGGCTACACCTTC. Translating it yields CASSPQGPNYGYTF.

Points on this clone: The sample has other DNA sequences that encode this CDR3 too. For the CDR3, the DNA is TGTGCCAGCAGTTACTCAAACAGCTACGAGCAGTACTTC. This translates into CASSYSNSYEQYF. The chain links TRBV6-5 to TRBJ2-7, with D hard to call. The CDR3 is made up of 13 amino acids. Trimming cost V 0 bases and J 3 bases, with 6 bases left between them. Germline V CDR1 and CDR2: MNHEY, SVGAGI.

This sequence joins TRBV6-5 and TRBJ1-5; no reliable D call. The germline gives CDR1 MNHEY, CDR2 SVGAGI. The V gene lost 6 bases and the J gene lost 9 bases, with 12 bases spanning the gap. CDR3 length: 12 amino acids. The CDR3 loop reads CASSLPRGPQHF. DNA of the CDR3: TGTGCCAGCAGCCTTCCTCGGGGGCCCCAGCATTTT.

This clone was counted once. The chain employs TRBV19 and TRBJ1-2; no firm D call. The CDR3 covers 16 residues. Trimming cost V 3 bases and J 1 base, with 15 bases left between them. Germline V lookup: CDR1 LNHDA, CDR2 SQIVND (reference sequence). CDR3 amino acids: CASSIRPNQINYGYTF. CDR3 bases: TGTGCCAGTAGTATCAGGCCCAATCAAATTAACTATGGCTACACCTTC. The complete variable domain, with remaining parts taken from reference TRBV19 and TRBJ1-2, reads DGGITQSPKYLFRKEGQNVTLSCEQNLNHDAMYWYRQDPGQGLRLIYYSQIVNDFQKGDIAEGYSVSREKKESFPLTVTSAQKNPTAFYLCASSIRPNQINYGYTFGSGTRLTVV.

The V gene is TRBV28, the J gene TRBJ1-1, with 9 positions matching TRBD1. The germline V gene has CDR1 MDHEN and CDR2 SYDVKM. With V trimmed by 7 bases and J by 5 bases, 5 bases remained unmatched. The CDR3 extends over 13 amino acids. The CDR3 nucleotides are TGTGCCAGCAAACTTGGGACAGGGACTGAAGCTTTCTTT. It translates to CASKLGTGTEAFF.

This clone was counted a single time. The chain employs TRBV11-2 and TRBJ2-5; D unresolved. Germline CDR1 is SGHAT and CDR2 is FQNNGV. Between the trimmed V and J ends, which lost 5 bases and 7 bases, there was a span of 11 bases. This CDR3 region has 12 residues. In DNA form, the CDR3 reads TGTGCCAGCAGCCCAAACCCCAGGACCCAGTACTTC. As protein: CASSPNPRTQYF.

The J gene is TRBJ1-4, the V gene TRBV6-5; tentatively, D is TRBD1 (6 bases). Trimming took 2 bases from V and 7 from J, leaving 8 bases between them. The germline CDR1 and CDR2 sequences are MNHEY and SVGAGI. The CDR3 runs 13 residues. The CDR3 bases are TGTGCCAGCAGTTACACAGGGAGTGAAAAACTGTTTTTT. Amino acids: CASSYTGSEKLFF.

The chain has TRBV6-6 and TRBJ1-1, with D tentatively TRBD1 (5 bases). Germline V gene data show CDR1 as MNHNY and CDR2 as SVGAGI (reference sequence). Trimming pared 0 bases from V and 3 bases from J, leaving 5 bases between. The CDR3 covers 13 residues. The chain's CDR3 is CASSYSRDTEAFF. The CDR3 nucleotides are TGTGCCAGCAGTTACTCCAGGGACACTGAAGCTTTCTTT.

The genes are TRBV9 and TRBJ1-6, with TRBD1 matching over 8 bases. With V trimmed by 5 bases and J by 4 bases, 11 bases remained unmatched. Germline CDR1 and CDR2: SGDLS and YYNGEE. This CDR3 is 17 amino acids long. The DNA of the CDR3 is TGTGCCAGCAGGGGAGCCCGGGACAGGAGATATAATTCACCCCTCCACTTT. Its protein product is CASRGARDRRYNSPLHF.

The rearrangement uses TRBV16 and TRBJ2-5; D remains ambiguous. The J call may not be correct, given that the DNA end is closer to TRBJ2-7. Germline lookup yields CDR1 KGHSY and CDR2 FQNENV. This CDR3 has 14 residues. DNA of the CDR3: TGTGCCAGCAGCCAAATCCGAGCCCCCTACGAGCAGTACTTC. Its translation: CASSQIRAPYEQYF.

The V call is TRBV5-6, the J call TRBJ1-6; D may be TRBD1 (6 bases). Germline CDR1 and CDR2: SGHDT and YYEEEE. The CDR3 length is 15 residues. Trimming stripped 5 bases from V and 4 bases from J, with 13 bases between. CDR3: CASSQGPTYNSPLHF. The CDR3 nucleotides are TGTGCCAGCAGTCAGGGGCCGACGTATAATTCACCCCTCCACTTT.

The chain uses TRBV7-3 and TRBJ1-6; the D is unclear. CDR1 is SGHTA, CDR2 FQGTGA, per germline. The CDR3 runs to 13 residues. V was trimmed by 3 bases and J by 8 bases, leaving 8 bases between them. CDR3 DNA sequence: TGTGCCAGCAGCTTCACACGGGATTCACCCCTCCACTTT. The encoded protein is CASSFTRDSPLHF.

This clone showed up just once. CDR3 loop: CASSLGGGGTEAFF. The CDR3, as DNA: TGTGCCAGCAGCTTAGGAGGGGGCGGAACTGAAGCTTTCTTT. The chain links TRBV7-8 to TRBJ1-1; 7 nucleotides match TRBD1. Germline loops: CDR1 SGHVS, CDR2 FQNEAQ. The CDR3 is 14 amino acids. Trimming removed 1 base from V and 5 bases from J; junction bases left unmatched: 4.

The chain uses TRBV5-4 and TRBJ1-1; 7 nucleotides agree with TRBD1. V gave up 9 bases and J gave up 0 bases; unmatched junction bases: 2. This CDR3 contains 12 residues. Germline V gene lookup returns CDR1 SGHNT and CDR2 YYREEE (reference sequence). The CDR3 sequence: CATGTVNTEAFF. The CDR3 coding sequence is TGTGCCACCGGGACAGTGAACACTGAAGCTTTCTTT.